This T cell receptor (beta chain) was captured by sequencing in a study of CXCR4 blockade with PD-1 therapy in pancreatic cancer. Study findings and constraints: Without paired alpha-beta data, shared specificity of dominant clones is unconfirmed. Intratumoral clonality (mean around 0.14) exceeded healthy blood (less than 0.055) but did not track survival. Convergent selection by common tumor antigens was suggested by nucleotide rearrangement counts.

This table comes from immunoSEQ multiplex PCR, and its TCRdb copy is limited to in-frame clones, with some not included. The sample has roughly 15,000 clones; over 60% are singletons. Germline CDR1 and CDR2: MNHGY and SAAAGT. The J segment lost 4 bases and the V segment lost 2 bases, leaving 3 bases of the junction unmatched. The CDR3 contains 15 residues. Remarks on this clone: What it binds is unknown.

The chain couples TRBV6-8 to TRBJ2-3; 10 bases fit TRBD2. The sample taken for sequencing was tumor tissue. This clonotype originated in a human donor with pancreatic ductal adenocarcinoma. CDR3 DNA sequence: TGTGCCAGCAGTTACGGGCTAGCGGGGGCAGATACGCAGTATTTT. As protein: CASSYGLAGADTQYF.